The 9 T cell receptor beta chains reported below all come from one sample, sequenced in a study of T cells in Graves' hyperthyroidism and ophthalmopathy. Amplification of TCR beta CDR3 regions was performed using RNA transcripts as template. An initial round of RT-PCR targeting the TCR CDR3 relied on the HTBI primer set. TCRdb processed the multiplex PCR reads anew with MiXCR; each CDR3 protein has one entry. The table lists about 840,000 distinct CDR3 sequences, about 38% of them singletons. The sequenced sample consisted of blood. The source of these receptors is a man aged 18 to 30 with Graves' hyperthyroidism.

The rearrangement joins TRBV10-3 to TRBJ2-4; no firm D call. Germline-derived CDR1 and CDR2 are ENHRY and SYGVKD. This CDR3 comprises 15 residues. V was clipped by 2 bases and J by 1 base, with 9 bases between them. Here the CDR3 reads CAISEREGAKNIQYF. In nucleotides, the CDR3 is TGTGCCATCAGTGAGAGGGAAGGGGCCAAAAACATTCAGTACTTC.

The chain links TRBV20-1 to TRBJ2-5; 13 bases map to TRBD2. The CDR3 is made up of 13 amino acids. V lost 6 bases, J lost 4 bases, and 2 bases stayed unmatched. Germline CDR1 and CDR2: DFQATT and SNEGSKA (reference sequence). CDR3 amino acids: CSARLAGGETQYF. As DNA, the CDR3 is TGCAGTGCCAGACTAGCGGGAGGAGAGACCCAGTACTTC.

This clonotype was observed a handful of times. V and J are TRBV19 and TRBJ1-2; TRBD1 is a possible D gene (5 bases). Trimming removed 5 bases at V and 0 bases at J, with 13 bases between. Per the germline V gene, CDR1 is LNHDA and CDR2 is SQIVND (reference sequence). The CDR3 is 15 residues long. Here the CDR3 DNA reads TGTGCCAGTAGTCCCTTAACAGGCGCTAACTATGGCTACACCTTC. It translates to CASSPLTGANYGYTF.

The chain couples TRBV2 to TRBJ2-7; TRBD2 agrees at 7 bases. The CDR3 length is 14 residues. Trimming cost V 4 bases and J 0 bases; bases outside gene matches: 3. Germline assignment: CDR1 SNHLY and CDR2 FYNNEI. The DNA for the CDR3 is TGTGCCAGCAGTGGGGGGGGGACCTCCTACGAGCAGTACTTC. Encoded protein: CASSGGGTSYEQYF.

This clonotype was detected ten times or more. The J gene is TRBJ2-5, the V gene TRBV5-1; 7 nucleotides match TRBD1. There are 15 residues in the CDR3. V lost 6 bases to trimming and J lost 3 bases; unmatched junction nucleotides: 11. Germline V gene data show CDR1 as SGHRS and CDR2 as YFSETQ. CDR3: CASTTLGQAKETQYF. The DNA for the CDR3 is TGCGCCAGCACTACTCTCGGACAGGCCAAAGAGACCCAGTACTTC.

Worth noting for this clonotype: This may arise from a read error, as a much more abundant clone is one base away. The chain combines TRBV20-1 with TRBJ1-4; 7 positions match TRBD1. Germline CDR1 reads DFQATT; CDR2 reads SNEGSKA (reference sequence). This CDR3 has 11 residues. The CDR3 sequence: CSAGGGEKPFF. The CDR3 coding sequence is TGCAGTGCAGGGGGCGGTGAAAAACCGTTTTTT.

The chain carries TRBV7-2 and TRBJ1-1; TRBD1 agrees at 8 bases. The CDR3 totals 16 residues. Germline CDR1 SGHTA, CDR2 FQGNSA. V gave up 5 bases and J gave up 5 bases; unmatched junction bases: 13. The CDR3: CASSPTQGAVRTEAFF. The DNA of the CDR3 is TGTGCCAGCAGCCCTACCCAGGGGGCTGTTCGGACTGAAGCTTTCTTT.

This clonotype has only one observation. The genes are TRBV2 and TRBJ2-5; possible D gene TRBD2, 6 bases. The germline CDR1 and CDR2 sequences are SNHLY and FYNNEI. Trimming left V 6 bases short and J 6 bases short, with 20 bases between. This CDR3 is built from 15 residues. The CDR3 nucleotides read TGTGCCAGCAGCGAACATTCTACTAGCATCCAGACCCAGTACTTC. It codes for CASSEHSTSIQTQYF.

V gene TRBV9 combines with J gene TRBJ1-6; D is unresolved. V shed 0 bases and J shed 7 bases, with 11 bases lying between them. Germline lookup yields CDR1 SGDLS and CDR2 YYNGEE. The CDR3 contains 15 residues. The CDR3 loop reads CASSVGTDGNSPLHF. The CDR3, as DNA: TGTGCCAGCAGCGTAGGGACTGACGGGAATTCACCCCTCCACTTT.